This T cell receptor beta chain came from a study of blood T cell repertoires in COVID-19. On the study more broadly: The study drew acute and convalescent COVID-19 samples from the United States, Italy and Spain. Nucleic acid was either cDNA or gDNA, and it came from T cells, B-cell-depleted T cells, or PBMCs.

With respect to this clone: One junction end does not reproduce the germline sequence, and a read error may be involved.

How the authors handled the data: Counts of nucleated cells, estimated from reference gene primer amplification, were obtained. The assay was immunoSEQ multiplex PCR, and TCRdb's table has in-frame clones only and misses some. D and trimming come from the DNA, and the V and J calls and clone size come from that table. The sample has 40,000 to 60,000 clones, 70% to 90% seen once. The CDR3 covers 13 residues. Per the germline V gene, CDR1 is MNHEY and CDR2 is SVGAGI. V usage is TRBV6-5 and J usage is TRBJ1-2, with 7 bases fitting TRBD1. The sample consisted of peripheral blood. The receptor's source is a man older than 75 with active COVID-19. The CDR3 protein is CASSYRGQRVYFF. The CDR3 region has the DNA TGTGCCAGCAGTTACCGGGGACAGAGGGTGTACTTCTTC.